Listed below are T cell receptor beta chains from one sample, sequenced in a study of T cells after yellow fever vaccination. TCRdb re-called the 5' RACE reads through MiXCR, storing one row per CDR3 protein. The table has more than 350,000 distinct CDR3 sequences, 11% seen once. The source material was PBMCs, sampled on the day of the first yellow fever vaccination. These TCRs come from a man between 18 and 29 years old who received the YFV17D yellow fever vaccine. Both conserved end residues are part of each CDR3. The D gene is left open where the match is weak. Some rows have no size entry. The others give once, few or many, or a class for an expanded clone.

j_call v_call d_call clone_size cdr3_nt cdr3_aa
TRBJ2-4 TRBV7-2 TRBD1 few TGTGCCAGCAGCTTCAGACAGGGGTCAAACATTCAGTACTTC CASSFRQGSNIQYF
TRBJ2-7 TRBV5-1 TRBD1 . TGCGCCAGCAGCTTCGGGCAGGGGGCCCGCGAGCAGTACTTC CASSFGQGAREQYF
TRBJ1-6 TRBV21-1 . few TGTGCCAGCAGCAAAGTCGAGAAAGGAATGGTCGTAAATTCACCCCTCCACTTT CASSKVEKGMVVNSPLHF
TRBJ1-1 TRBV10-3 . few TGTGCCATCAGTGAGTCGAAAGGGAGGACTGAAGCTTTCTTT CAISESKGRTEAFF
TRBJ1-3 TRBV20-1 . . TGCTGTGCTAGGAAGGGTAGTGGTTCAGCTGGAAACACCATATATTTT CCARKGSGSAGNTIYF
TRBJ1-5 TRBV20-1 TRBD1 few TGCAGTGCTAGAGTTAAGTTATCGGGGACAGGGGCCAATCAGCCCCAGCATTTT CSARVKLSGTGANQPQHF
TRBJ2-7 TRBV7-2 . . TGTGCCAGCAGCTTAGAAAGTTTCAAGCAGTACTTC CASSLESFKQYF
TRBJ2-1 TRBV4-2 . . TGTGCCAGCAGCCAAGGGAGAGGTCGGGATGAGCAGTTCTTC CASSQGRGRDEQFF
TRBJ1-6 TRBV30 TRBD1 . TGTGCCTGGAGAGAGACAGGGGAGGTTCCTCATTCACCCCTCCACTTT CAWRETGEVPHSPLHF
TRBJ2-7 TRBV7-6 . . TGTGCCAGCAGCTTAGCGGCAGGGATCTACGAGCAGTACTTC CASSLAAGIYEQYF
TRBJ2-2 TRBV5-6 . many TGTGCCAGCAGCTTGGAGGACAGTATCACCGGGGAGCTGTTTTTT CASSLEDSITGELFF
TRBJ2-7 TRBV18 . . TGTGCCAGCTCAACGACAAGGGGCGACTACGAGCAGTACTTC CASSTTRGDYEQYF
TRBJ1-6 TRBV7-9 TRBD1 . TGTGCCAGCAGCCGACTGGACAGGGCTAATTCACCCCTCCACTTT CASSRLDRANSPLHF
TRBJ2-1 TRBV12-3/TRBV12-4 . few TGTGCCAGCAGCCCCGGACAATACTCCTACAATGAGCAGTTCTTC CASSPGQYSYNEQFF
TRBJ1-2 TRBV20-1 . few TGCAGTGCTACAGGGTCGGGTGGCTACACCTTC CSATGSGGYTF
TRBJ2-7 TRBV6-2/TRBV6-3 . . TGTGCCAGCAGTTACGAACAGGGCCCCTACGAGCAGTACTTC CASSYEQGPYEQYF
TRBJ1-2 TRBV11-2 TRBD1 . TGTGCCAGCAGCTTAGAGGGACAGGGCATCGGTGGCTACACCTTC CASSLEGQGIGGYTF
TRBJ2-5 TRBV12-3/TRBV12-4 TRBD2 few TGTGCCAGCAGTCTTGGGACTAGCGGGGCCTTCTGGGAGACCCAGTACTTC CASSLGTSGAFWETQYF
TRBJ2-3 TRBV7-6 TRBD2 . TGTGCCAGCAGCTCCACGTGGCTAGCGGCTAATACGCAGTATTTT CASSSTWLAANTQYF
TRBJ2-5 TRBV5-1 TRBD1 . TGCGCCAGCAGCTTTGGGGACAGGGGACGAGAGACCCAGTACTTC CASSFGDRGRETQYF
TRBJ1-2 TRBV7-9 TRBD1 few TGTGCCAGCAGCTTCAGGGGGGTCTATGGCTACACCTTC CASSFRGVYGYTF
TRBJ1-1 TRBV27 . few TGTGCCAGCAGCCACACAGGGTGGGACACTGAAGCTTTCTTT CASSHTGWDTEAFF
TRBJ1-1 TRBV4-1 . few TGCGCCAGCAGCCACCAGGGCTTCACTGAAGCTTTCTTT CASSHQGFTEAFF
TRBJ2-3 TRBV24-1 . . TGTGCCACCAGTGATAACAAAGGATACCGTGGAGATACGCAGTATTTT CATSDNKGYRGDTQYF
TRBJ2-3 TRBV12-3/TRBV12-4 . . TGTGCCAGCAGTTTACCCTTGACTAGCACAGATACGCAGTATTTT CASSLPLTSTDTQYF
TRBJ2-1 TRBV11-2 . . TGTGCCAGCAGCTTTTCAGGGCGGGGCAATGAGCAGTTCTTC CASSFSGRGNEQFF
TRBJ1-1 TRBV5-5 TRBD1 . TGTGCCAGCAGCCTGTACCCCACAGGGGGCGATGCAGCTTTCTTT CASSLYPTGGDAAFF
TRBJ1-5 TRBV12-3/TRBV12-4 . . TGTGCCAGCAGGCGTGGGCAGGGATGGGACCCCCAGCATTTT CASRRGQGWDPQHF
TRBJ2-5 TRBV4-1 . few TGCGCCAGCAGCCAAGGTCTGGGGCCAGAGACCCAGTACTTC CASSQGLGPETQYF
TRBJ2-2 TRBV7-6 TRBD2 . TGTGCCAGCAGCTTAGGGGGGGGGAGCACCGGGGAGCTGTTTTTT CASSLGGGSTGELFF
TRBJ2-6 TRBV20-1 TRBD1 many TGCAGTGCTACCGGGACAGGGATATCTGGGGCCAACGTCCTGACTTTC CSATGTGISGANVLTF
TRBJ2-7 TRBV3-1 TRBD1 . TGTGCCAGCAGCCAATCGACAGGGGCCATTACCTACGAGCAGTACTTC CASSQSTGAITYEQYF
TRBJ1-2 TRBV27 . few TGTGCCAGCAGTTTTAGCAGGGAAGTCTATGGCTACACCTTC CASSFSREVYGYTF
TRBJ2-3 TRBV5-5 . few TGTGCCAGCAGCTTGGGGGGTGTTAAAGATACGCAGTATTTT CASSLGGVKDTQYF
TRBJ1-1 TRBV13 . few TGTGCCAGCGCCAGGGGTGCTGAAGCTTTCTTT CASARGAEAFF
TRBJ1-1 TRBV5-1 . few TGCGCCAGCAGCCGGGGGGGACACGAGGGAGAAGCTTTCTTT CASSRGGHEGEAFF
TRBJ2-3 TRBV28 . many TGTGCCAGCAGTCCCCCGGGAGTACGAAGTCCGGGTACGCAGTATTTT CASSPPGVRSPGTQYF
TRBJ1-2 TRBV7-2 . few TGTGCCAGCAGCCCCAAAAGTGGCTACACCTTC CASSPKSGYTF
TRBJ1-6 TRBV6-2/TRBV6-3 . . TGTGCCAGCAGCCACATTCCCGTCGGTTCACCCCTCCACTTT CASSHIPVGSPLHF
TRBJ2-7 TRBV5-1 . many TGCGCCAGCAGCTTGCGGGGCAGGGTGCTCGAGCAGTACTTC CASSLRGRVLEQYF
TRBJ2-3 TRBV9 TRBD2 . TGTGCCAGCAGCGTAGTTGCGGGGGGCACAGATACGCAGTATTTT CASSVVAGGTDTQYF
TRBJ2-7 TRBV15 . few TGTGCCACCAGCAAGGGGACCACCTACGAGCAGTACTTC CATSKGTTYEQYF
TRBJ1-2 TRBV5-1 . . TGCGCCAGCAGCTTGGATCCAGGGAACTATGGCTACACCTTC CASSLDPGNYGYTF
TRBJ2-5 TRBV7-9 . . TGTGCCAGCAGCCGAGGACTAGGGGGCGAGACCCAGTACTTC CASSRGLGGETQYF
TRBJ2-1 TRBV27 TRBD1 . TGTGCCAGCAGTTTAGTGGACAGGGGGTTCAATGAGCAGTTCTTC CASSLVDRGFNEQFF
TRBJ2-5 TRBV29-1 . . TGCAGCGTTAAAAGAACAGAAGAGACCCAGTACTTC CSVKRTEETQYF
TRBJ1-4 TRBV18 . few TGTGCCAGCTCACCACCGAGCCATGAAAAACTGTTTTTT CASSPPSHEKLFF
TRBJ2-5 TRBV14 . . TGTGCCAGCAGCCATTACGGAGGGGAGACCCAGTACTTC CASSHYGGETQYF
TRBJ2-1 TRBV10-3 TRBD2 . TGTGCCATCAGTGTCGGTTTCCGGGAGGGGAATGAGCAGTTCTTC CAISVGFREGNEQFF
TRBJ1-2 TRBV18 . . TGTGCCAGCTCACCACTGGAGTCCTGGGGCGGCCCATATGGCTACACCTTC CASSPLESWGGPYGYTF
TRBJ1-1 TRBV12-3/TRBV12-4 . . TGTGCCAGCAGTTTATTGGGATCTGAAGCTTTCTTT CASSLLGSEAFF
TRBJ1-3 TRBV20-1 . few TGCAGTGCCCCGAACTCTGGAAACACCATATATTTT CSAPNSGNTIYF
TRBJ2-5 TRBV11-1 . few TGTGCCAGCAGCTTTTCGAGGGAGACCCAGTACTTC CASSFSRETQYF